Presented here are 17 T cell receptor beta chains from one specimen sequenced in a study of identical twins. MiXCR, applied by TCRdb to the 5' RACE reads, yields one record per CDR3 protein. This sample has more than 1.5 million distinct CDR3 sequences; under 35% occur once, and the top ten carry about 0.3%. Material for sequencing was cord blood. These receptor sequences come from a newborn girl in good health.

This clonotype was counted many times. V is TRBV29-1 and J is TRBJ2-7, with D tentatively TRBD1 (5 bases). Trimming took 4 bases from V and 3 from J, leaving 16 bases between them. The germline V gene encodes CDR1 SQVTM and CDR2 ANQGSEA. There are 14 residues in the CDR3. The CDR3 reads CSVVLGGAYYEQYF. The CDR3 DNA sequence: TGCAGCGTTGTACTGGGTGGGGCCTACTACGAGCAGTACTTC.

The gene calls are TRBV7-9 and TRBJ1-6, with TRBD1 matching over 9 bases. The CDR3 has 15 residues. Germline CDR1 reads SEHNR; CDR2 reads FQNEAQ (reference sequence). Unmatched junction bases numbered 6, after V lost 11 bases and J lost 1 base. The CDR3: CAQRDRVSYNSPLHF. The CDR3 nucleotides are TGTGCCCAGCGGGACAGGGTTTCCTATAATTCACCCCTCCACTTT.

This rearrangement joins TRBV11-1 to TRBJ2-1; D not resolved. The CDR3 length is 16 residues. V gave up 2 bases and J gave up 6 bases, with 17 bases separating them. Germline V lookup: CDR1 SGHAT, CDR2 FQDESV (reference sequence). CDR3 protein: CASSLWATPLGNEQFF. The CDR3 DNA reads as TGTGCCAGCAGCTTATGGGCTACCCCTCTCGGCAATGAGCAGTTCTTC.

This clonotype was seen more than once but under ten times. The chain's CDR3 is CASSPEGSSSYNSPLHF. DNA of the CDR3: TGCGCCAGCAGCCCGGAGGGGTCGAGCTCCTATAATTCACCCCTCCACTTT. V usage is TRBV5-1 and J usage is TRBJ1-6; possible D gene TRBD1, 5 bases. Trimming cost V 4 bases and J 0 bases, with 14 bases left between them. The CDR3 totals 17 residues. Germline lookup yields CDR1 SGHRS and CDR2 YFSETQ.

This clonotype was recorded a few times. This chain uses TRBV3-1 with TRBJ2-1, with D possibly TRBD2 on 6 matching bases. This CDR3 is built from 15 residues. The V and J ends lost 3 bases and 10 bases respectively, with 19 bases between them. Germline V gene lookup returns CDR1 LGHDT and CDR2 YNNKEL (reference sequence). The DNA of the CDR3 is TGTGCCAGCAGCCAGCGGGAATCGGGGTTTGAAGAGCAGTTCTTC. Its translation: CASSQRESGFEEQFF.

DNA for the CDR3: TGCAGTGCTAGGCGGGGGGAGTCCCACAATGAGCAGTTCTTC. Translated: CSARRGESHNEQFF. V usage is TRBV20-1 and J usage is TRBJ2-1; 8 bases are a match to TRBD2. The trim removed 3 bases at V and 5 bases at J, leaving 6 bases unmatched. This CDR3 has 14 residues. CDR1 and CDR2 (germline): DFQATT, SNEGSKA (reference sequence).

V is TRBV6-1 and J is TRBJ2-4; D possibly corresponds to TRBD1 (6 bases). CDR3 length equals 14 residues. CDR1 is MNHNS, CDR2 SASEGT, per germline. The ends were cut back, 6 bases at V and 7 bases at J, with 16 bases in the middle. The chain's CDR3 is CASSPGTNRNIQYF. The CDR3 DNA is TGTGCCAGCAGCCCCGGGACAAATCGCAACATTCAGTACTTC.

The chain has TRBV7-2 and TRBJ1-2; unclear D gene. The CDR3 is 15 amino acids. The V gene's germline CDR1 is SGHTA and CDR2 FQGNSA. The ends were cut back, 1 base at V and 8 bases at J, with 17 bases in the middle. For the CDR3, the DNA is TGTGCCAGCAGCTTAGGTTCCGGGATCCCGGGGGGCTACACCTTC. This translates into CASSLGSGIPGGYTF.

The CDR3: CSASQSTYNEQFF. The CDR3 coding sequence is TGCAGTGCTAGTCAGTCTACCTACAATGAGCAGTTCTTC. The chain is built from TRBV20-1 and TRBJ2-1; no reliable D call. The V end lost 3 bases, the J end lost 2 bases, and 8 bases lay between the germline ends. The CDR3 has 13 residues. Looked up from germline, CDR1 is DFQATT and CDR2 is SNEGSKA (reference sequence).

This clonotype has more than one count but fewer than ten. J is TRBJ2-7 and V is TRBV6-1; 8 positions agree with TRBD2. The CDR3 has 16 residues. The germline V gene encodes CDR1 MNHNS and CDR2 SASEGT. Germline trimming cut 4 bases from V and 3 bases from J; bases unmatched to any gene: 11. CDR3 coding DNA: TGTGCCAGCAGTGGGAGGCAGGGACTAGGATACTACGAGCAGTACTTC. This gives the protein CASSGRQGLGYYEQYF.

Remarks on this clonotype: This clone may be a read error of a much larger clone one base away. The chain couples TRBV3-1 to TRBJ1-1; 7 bases line up with TRBD1. The germline gives CDR1 LGHDT, CDR2 YNNKEL (reference sequence). This CDR3 contains 13 residues. CDR3 sequence: CACSRAGGTEAFF. CDR3 bases: TGTGCCTGCAGCCGGGCAGGGGGGACTGAAGCTTTCTTT.

V is TRBV29-1 and J is TRBJ1-1; 7 bases are a match to TRBD1. The germline gives CDR1 SQVTM, CDR2 ANQGSEA. The CDR3 is 13 residues long. V lost 5 bases and J lost 1; bases outside the gene matches: 4. The CDR3 is CSVFRDRNTEAFF. For the CDR3, the DNA is TGCAGCGTTTTCCGGGACAGGAACACTGAAGCTTTCTTT. Together with reference TRBV29-1 and TRBJ1-1, the CDR3 gives the full variable domain: SAVISQKPSRDICQRGTSLTIQCQVDSQVTMMFWYRQQPGQSLTLIATANQGSEATYESGFVIDKFPISRPNLTFSTLTVSNMSPEDSSIYLCSVFRDRNTEAFFGQGTRLTVV.

This clonotype was counted at least ten times. With a much larger clone just one base away, this may be a read error. The rearrangement joins TRBV29-1 to TRBJ2-1, with D hard to call. The end of the DNA aligns better with TRBJ2-7, so the J call may be wrong. The CDR3 sequence is 12 residues long. Looked up from germline, CDR1 is SQVTM and CDR2 is ANQGSEA. The CDR3 region has the DNA TGCAGCGTTGACAGCTCCTACAATGAGCAGTACTTC. Its protein product is CSVDSSYNEQYF.

Remarks on this clonotype: A much larger clone differs by one base, so this may be a read error. It is unclear where the CDR3 begins or ends on the DNA, so no DNA is shown, and the CDR3 is as TCRdb lists it. The chain combines TRBV12-3 or TRBV12-4 with TRBJ2-3; the table's D call TRBD1 went unverified against the DNA. The CDR3 region is 16 residues in length, termini included. The CDR3 here is CASSKFGFGNTDTRYF.

The chain combines TRBV12-3 or TRBV12-4 with TRBJ2-6; possibly TRBD1 for D (5 bases). This CDR3 has 13 residues. V lost 10 bases and J 0 bases, leaving 7 bases between the germline ends. For the CDR3, the DNA is TGTGCCAACACAGGCTCTGGGGCCAACGTCCTGACTTTC. Amino acids: CANTGSGANVLTF.

The chain combines TRBV5-6 with TRBJ2-1, with D maybe TRBD1 (7 bases). Trimming left V 2 bases short and J 3 bases short, with 12 bases between. This CDR3 has 15 residues. Germline V gene sequence: CDR1 SGHDT, CDR2 YYEEEE. The CDR3 nucleotides are TGTGCCAGCAGCTTCCGACAGGGACTCTACAATGAGCAGTTCTTC. This encodes CASSFRQGLYNEQFF.

This clonotype has only a few counts. The V and J genes are TRBV5-1 and TRBJ2-3; 7 nucleotides line up with TRBD2. V was pared by 4 bases and J by 3 bases, with 8 bases of the junction left unmatched. Germline CDR1 SGHRS, CDR2 YFSETQ. The CDR3 consists of 15 residues. CDR3 sequence (DNA): TGCGCCAGCAGCCTGACTAGCAGTTTGACAGATACGCAGTATTTT. This sequence encodes CASSLTSSLTDTQYF.